What follows are 28 T cell receptor beta chains derived from one specimen sequenced in a study of shared clonotypes between healthy human individuals. Here immunoSEQ multiplex PCR was the method, and the copy in TCRdb shows in-frame clones only, minus some. The sample carries 2 million to 2.5 million clones, just over 90% recorded once. Sequenced sample: naive CD4+ T cells from PBMCs. As to subset: CD45RA+ positively selected. Every receptor here comes from a man between 18 and 35 years old in good health. Some clones in this sample may be carry-over from other donors' samples.

This clone was found once. The V gene is TRBV4-1, the J gene TRBJ2-7; 11 bases are shared with TRBD2. The CDR3 contains 17 residues. The V gene end was trimmed by 4 bases and the J gene end by 2 bases; junction bases not matched to a gene: 10. The germline V gene encodes CDR1 MGHRA and CDR2 YSYEKL. DNA of the CDR3: TGCGCCAGCAGCCCCCCGGCTAGCGGGAGGAGGCCCTACGAGCAGTACTTC. Protein product: CASSPPASGRRPYEQYF.

The chain links TRBV7-8 to TRBJ2-5; no reliable D call. Per germline, CDR1 SGHVS and CDR2 FQNEAQ. This CDR3 contains 11 residues. V gave up 3 bases and J gave up 5 bases, with 4 bases separating them. CDR3 sequence: CASSFGETQYF. CDR3 in DNA: TGTGCCAGCAGCTTCGGGGAGACCCAGTACTTC. Drawing the rest from reference TRBV7-8 and TRBJ2-5, the complete variable domain is GAGVSQSPRYKVAKRGQDVALRCDPISGHVSLFWYQQALGQGPEFLTYFQNEAQLDKSGLPSDRFFAERPEGSVSTLKIQRTQQEDSAVYLCASSFGETQYFGPGTRLLVL.

This sequence joins TRBV5-1 and TRBJ2-2; possible D gene TRBD2, 7 bases. This CDR3 is 18 amino acids long. Germline V gene data show CDR1 as SGHRS and CDR2 as YFSETQ. V dropped 4 bases and J dropped 7 bases, with 26 bases sitting between them. The CDR3 reads CASSQKAGHRDGSGELFF. CDR3 bases: TGCGCCAGCAGCCAGAAAGCGGGACATCGAGATGGGAGCGGGGAGCTGTTTTTT.

V gene TRBV11-3 combines with J gene TRBJ1-2, with 8 positions matching TRBD1. Germline assignment: CDR1 SGHNT and CDR2 YENEEA. Trimming took 2 bases from V and 7 from J; bases not matched to a gene: 9. The CDR3 extends over 15 amino acids. CDR3 DNA: TGTGCCAGCAGCTTAATACGACAGGGGACGGTTGGCTACACCTTC. Translation gives CASSLIRQGTVGYTF.

The V call is TRBV5-4, the J call TRBJ2-7; maybe TRBD2 (5 bases). This CDR3 is built from 14 residues. V was pared by 4 bases and J by 0 bases, with 11 bases between. Germline-derived CDR1 and CDR2 are SGHNT and YYREEE (reference sequence). The CDR3 loop reads CASSPDSGSYEQYF. CDR3 nucleotides: TGTGCCAGCAGCCCGGACTCAGGCTCCTACGAGCAGTACTTC.

The chain is built from TRBV5-1 and TRBJ1-1, with 11 nucleotides matching TRBD1. Trimming took 3 bases from V and 5 from J; bases not matched to a gene: 9. The CDR3 spans 16 residues. CDR1 and CDR2 (germline): SGHRS, YFSETQ. CDR3 region: CASSSTGQGARTEAFF. CDR3 nucleotides: TGCGCCAGCAGCTCCACAGGACAGGGGGCGCGAACTGAAGCTTTCTTT.

This sequence joins TRBV18 and TRBJ1-5, with D hard to call. The CDR3 extends over 15 amino acids. Between the trimmed V and J ends, which lost 3 bases and 0 bases, there was a span of 9 bases. Germline CDR1 KGHSH, CDR2 LQKENI. As DNA, the CDR3 is TGTGCCAGCTCACCTGGTCCAGTTAGCAATCAGCCCCAGCATTTT. It specifies CASSPGPVSNQPQHF.

Regarding this clone: At the DNA level, this CDR3 is encoded by other sequences in the same sample as well. CDR3 in amino acids: CAWSVRDEAFF. CDR3 nucleotide sequence: TGTGCCTGGAGTGTACGCGATGAAGCTTTCTTT. The J gene is TRBJ1-1, the V gene TRBV30, with D hard to call. The CDR3 totals 11 residues. Per germline, CDR1 GTSNPN and CDR2 SVGIG (reference sequence). The germline V and J ends were trimmed by 0 bases and 7 bases, with 6 bases remaining between them.

The V gene is TRBV19, the J gene TRBJ2-2; 9 bases fit TRBD2. CDR3 length: 17 residues. V shed 5 bases and J 3 bases; nucleotides not matched to a gene: 10. Germline loops: CDR1 LNHDA, CDR2 SQIVND (reference sequence). Here the CDR3 DNA reads TGTGCCAGTAGTGGAGGAGCGGGAGGAACCTACACCGGGGAGCTGTTTTTT. Its translation is CASSGGAGGTYTGELFF.

The genes are TRBV28 and TRBJ2-2; the D gene could be TRBD1 or TRBD2 (6 bases each). V was cut by 7 bases and J by 0 bases, with 15 bases left in between. This CDR3 has 16 residues. CDR1 MDHEN and CDR2 SYDVKM come from the germline V gene. The CDR3 DNA is TGTGCCAGCACAGAAAGGGGGGTCGCGAACACCGGGGAGCTGTTTTTT. Encoded protein: CASTERGVANTGELFF.

V is TRBV7-6 and J is TRBJ2-3, with 10 bases matching TRBD2. This CDR3 has 15 amino acids. J was trimmed by 2 bases and V by 5 bases; bases with no gene match: 4. The germline gives CDR1 SGHVS, CDR2 FNYEAQ. This CDR3 reads CASSPSGGPTDTQYF. The CDR3 DNA reads as TGTGCCAGCAGCCCTAGCGGGGGCCCCACAGATACGCAGTATTTT.

The rearrangement joins TRBV10-1 to TRBJ2-2; 8 bases are shared with TRBD1. With 10 bases clipped from V and 0 bases from J, the junction kept 4 bases outside the gene matches. The CDR3 is 14 amino acids. Germline lookup yields CDR1 WNHNN and CDR2 SYGVQD (reference sequence). The CDR3 bases are TGCGCCACGCAGGACAGGGCGAACACCGGGGAGCTGTTTTTT. This sequence encodes CATQDRANTGELFF.

With regard to this clone: The sample has other DNA sequences that encode this CDR3 too. J is TRBJ2-3 and V is TRBV5-5; D is ambiguous. Trimming shortened V by 2 bases and J by 3 bases, and 1 base separated the two germline ends. Looked up from germline, CDR1 is SGHKS and CDR2 is YYEKEE (reference sequence). The CDR3 consists of 11 residues. The chain's CDR3 is CASSFTDTQYF. In nucleotides, the CDR3 is TGTGCCAGCAGCTTTACAGATACGCAGTATTTT.

The DNA of the CDR3 is TGTGCCAGCAGCGGGGAGGGACAGGCCTACGAGCAGTACTTC. Translating gives CASSGEGQAYEQYF. The chain employs TRBV9 and TRBJ2-7; possible D gene TRBD1, 8 bases. From germline, CDR1 is SGDLS and CDR2 YYNGEE. Trimming shortened V by 3 bases and J by 2 bases, and 12 bases separated the two germline ends. The CDR3 is 14 residues long.

The J gene is TRBJ2-5, the V gene TRBV10-1; 8 nucleotides match TRBD2. V lost 0 bases and J lost 5; bases outside the gene matches: 8. Germline V CDR1 and CDR2: WNHNN, SYGVQD (reference sequence). This CDR3 spans 16 amino acids. As DNA, the CDR3 is TGCGCCAGCAGTGAGTCAACAGCGGGAGTGCGTGAGACCCAGTACTTC. It translates to CASSESTAGVRETQYF.

The V and J genes are TRBV27 and TRBJ2-7, with 9 nucleotides matching TRBD2. In germline, CDR1 is MNHEY, CDR2 SMNVEV (reference sequence). The CDR3 extends over 19 amino acids. Germline trimming cut 3 bases from V and 2 bases from J; bases unmatched to any gene: 17. The CDR3 sequence: CASSLLPRGLSGSPYEQYF. CDR3 bases: TGTGCCAGCAGTTTGCTACCCAGGGGCCTTAGCGGGAGTCCCTACGAGCAGTACTTC.

In regard to this clone: Other DNA sequences of this sample code for an identical CDR3. The V gene is TRBV28, the J gene TRBJ2-7, with 8 bases aligning to TRBD2. V gave up 6 bases and J gave up 0 bases; unmatched junction bases: 4. The CDR3 runs 14 residues. Germline lookup yields CDR1 MDHEN and CDR2 SYDVKM. CDR3 amino acids: CASSTTSGSYEQYF. The CDR3 DNA reads as TGTGCCAGCAGCACCACTAGCGGCTCCTACGAGCAGTACTTC. The whole variable domain, filled in from reference TRBV28 and TRBJ2-7, reads DVKVTQSSRYLVKRTGEKVFLECVQDMDHENMFWYRQDPGLGLRLIYFSYDVKMKEKGDIPEGYSVSREKKERFSLILESASTNQTSMYLCASSTTSGSYEQYFGPGTRLTVT.

The V call is TRBV5-1, the J call TRBJ2-6; no clear D gene. The CDR3 has 15 residues. The germline V gene has CDR1 SGHRS and CDR2 YFSETQ. V lost 2 bases to trimming and J lost 0 bases, with 6 bases between them. The CDR3 sequence is CASSFKGSGANVLTF. In nucleotides, the CDR3 is TGCGCCAGCAGCTTCAAGGGCTCTGGGGCCAACGTCCTGACTTTC.

The chain recombines TRBV28 with TRBJ2-7, with a possible D match to TRBD1 (6 bases). The V gene lost 7 bases and the J gene lost 0 bases, with 16 bases spanning the gap. Germline lookup yields CDR1 MDHEN and CDR2 SYDVKM. The CDR3 loop spans 15 amino acids. CDR3 residues: CASTVTGRSSYEQYF. The CDR3, as DNA: TGTGCCAGCACTGTGACAGGCCGGAGCTCCTACGAGCAGTACTTC.

To note about this clone: The sample holds other DNA sequences that translate to the same CDR3. The V and J genes are TRBV28 and TRBJ1-5, with D unclear. The germline gives CDR1 MDHEN, CDR2 SYDVKM. CDR3 length: 15 residues. V was pared by 6 bases and J by 0 bases, with 12 bases between. The CDR3: CASRPIGPSNQPQHF. The CDR3 DNA is TGTGCCAGCAGGCCCATTGGCCCTAGCAATCAGCCCCAGCATTTT.

A few counts support this clone. The V call is TRBV5-1, the J call TRBJ1-1; D unclear. This CDR3 region has 14 residues. Deletions cut 2 bases from V and 1 base from J, with 9 bases between. The germline CDR1 and CDR2 sequences are SGHRS and YFSETQ. The CDR3: CASSFARPNTEAFF. Written as DNA, the CDR3 is TGCGCCAGCAGCTTTGCTCGACCGAACACTGAAGCTTTCTTT.

The chain employs TRBV11-1 and TRBJ2-3, with D possibly being TRBD1 or TRBD2 (5 bases each). The V and J ends lost 5 bases and 6 bases respectively, with 21 bases between them. This CDR3 region has 16 residues. Germline values: CDR1 SGHAT, CDR2 FQDESV (reference sequence). The DNA of the CDR3 is TGTGCCAGCAGCCCCGTCCGGGGCCCCGTATTGGATACGCAGTATTTT. Protein sequence: CASSPVRGPVLDTQYF. The full variable domain, its missing parts supplied by reference TRBV11-1 and TRBJ2-3, is EAEVAQSPRYKITEKSQAVAFWCDPISGHATLYWYRQILGQGPELLVQFQDESVVDDSQLPKDRFSAERLKGVDSTLKIQPAELGDSAMYLCASSPVRGPVLDTQYFGPGTRLTVL.

This clone was recorded once. This chain joins TRBV5-1 and TRBJ2-5; perhaps TRBD2 as D (6 bases). Germline-derived CDR1 and CDR2 are SGHRS and YFSETQ. V lost 2 bases and J 4 bases, leaving 12 bases between the germline ends. CDR3 length: 14 amino acids. In nucleotides, the CDR3 is TGCGCCAGCAGCTTCCCCCCGGGAGCAGAGACCCAGTACTTC. Its protein is CASSFPPGAETQYF.

The DNA of the CDR3 is TGTGCCAGCAGTGACAGCATCTCTGGGGCCAACGTCCTGACTTTC. It translates to CASSDSISGANVLTF. The chain employs TRBV2 and TRBJ2-6; D is unresolved. CDR3 length equals 15 residues. The germline V gene encodes CDR1 SNHLY and CDR2 FYNNEI. With 3 bases removed from V and 0 bases from J, the gap between germline ends came to 6 bases. Supplemented by reference TRBV2 and TRBJ2-6, the full variable domain reads EPEVTQTPSHQVTQMGQEVILRCVPISNHLYFYWYRQILGQKVEFLVSFYNNEISEKSEIFDDQFSVERPDGSNFTLKIRSTKLEDSAMYFCASSDSISGANVLTFGAGSRLTVL.

As concerns this clone: Other DNA sequences in this sample translate to the same CDR3. This sequence joins TRBV5-1 and TRBJ1-5; the D gene is possibly TRBD1 (6 bases). V lost 4 bases to trimming and J lost 3 bases, with 11 bases between them. The CDR3 is 14 residues long. In germline, CDR1 is SGHRS, CDR2 YFSETQ. The CDR3 reads CASSLGGPNQPQHF. The CDR3 nucleotides read TGCGCCAGCAGCCTCGGGGGCCCCAATCAGCCCCAGCATTTT.

This chain links TRBV6-1 with TRBJ1-2, with TRBD1 identical over 9 bases. The V and J ends lost 5 bases and 2 bases, in that order; junction bases with no gene match: 6. CDR1 MNHNS and CDR2 SASEGT come from the germline V gene. This CDR3 is built from 15 residues. CDR3 loop: CASSPRTGDNYGYTF. As DNA, the CDR3 is TGTGCCAGCAGTCCTAGGACAGGGGACAACTATGGCTACACCTTC.

V is TRBV9 and J is TRBJ1-4; 7 nucleotides match TRBD1. Per the germline V gene, CDR1 is SGDLS and CDR2 is YYNGEE. The CDR3 is 15 amino acids. J gave up 3 bases and V 4 bases, and 6 bases lay outside the gene matches. The CDR3 spells CASSTRQGSNEKLFF. As DNA, the CDR3 is TGTGCCAGCAGCACCAGACAGGGTTCTAATGAAAAACTGTTTTTT.

The chain carries TRBV10-3 and TRBJ1-5; D is possibly TRBD1 (6 bases). The CDR3 extends over 16 amino acids. The germline gives CDR1 ENHRY, CDR2 SYGVKD. V was trimmed by 3 bases and J by 0 bases, leaving 12 bases between them. CDR3 sequence (DNA): TGTGCCATCAGTGATGGGACATGGTATAGCAATCAGCCCCAGCATTTT. Residues: CAISDGTWYSNQPQHF.